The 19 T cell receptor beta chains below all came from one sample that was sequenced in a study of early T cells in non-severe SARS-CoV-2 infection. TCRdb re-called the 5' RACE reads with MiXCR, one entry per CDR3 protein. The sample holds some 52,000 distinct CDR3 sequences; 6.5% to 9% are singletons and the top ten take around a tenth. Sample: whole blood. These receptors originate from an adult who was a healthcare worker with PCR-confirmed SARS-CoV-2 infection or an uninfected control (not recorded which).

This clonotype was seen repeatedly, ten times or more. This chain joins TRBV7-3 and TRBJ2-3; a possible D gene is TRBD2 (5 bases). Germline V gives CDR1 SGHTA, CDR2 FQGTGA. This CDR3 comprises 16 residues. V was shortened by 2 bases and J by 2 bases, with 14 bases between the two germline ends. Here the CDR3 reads CASSLAAGRVTDTQYF. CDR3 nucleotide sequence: TGTGCCAGCAGCTTAGCGGCGGGTCGGGTCACAGATACGCAGTATTTT.

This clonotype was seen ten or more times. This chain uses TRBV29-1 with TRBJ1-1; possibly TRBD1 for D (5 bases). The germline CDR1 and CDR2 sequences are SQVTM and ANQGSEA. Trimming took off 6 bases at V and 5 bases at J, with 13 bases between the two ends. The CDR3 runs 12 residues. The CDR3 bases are TGCAGCGTGGAGGGAGGGGAGACTGAAGCTTTCTTT. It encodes CSVEGGETEAFF.

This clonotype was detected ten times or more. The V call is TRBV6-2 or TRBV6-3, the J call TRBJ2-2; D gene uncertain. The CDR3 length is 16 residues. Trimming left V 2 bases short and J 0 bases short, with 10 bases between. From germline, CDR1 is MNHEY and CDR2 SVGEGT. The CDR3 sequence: CASSYLIGANTGELFF. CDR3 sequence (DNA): TGTGCCAGCAGTTACCTCATTGGGGCGAACACCGGGGAGCTGTTTTTT.

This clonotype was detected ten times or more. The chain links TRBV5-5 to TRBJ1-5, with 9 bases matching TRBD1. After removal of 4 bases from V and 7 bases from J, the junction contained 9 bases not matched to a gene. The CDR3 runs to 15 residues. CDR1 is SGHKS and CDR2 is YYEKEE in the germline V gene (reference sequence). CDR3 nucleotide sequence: TGTGCCAGCAGCAATATACCGGGACAGGGCCAGCCCCAGCATTTT. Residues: CASSNIPGQGQPQHF.

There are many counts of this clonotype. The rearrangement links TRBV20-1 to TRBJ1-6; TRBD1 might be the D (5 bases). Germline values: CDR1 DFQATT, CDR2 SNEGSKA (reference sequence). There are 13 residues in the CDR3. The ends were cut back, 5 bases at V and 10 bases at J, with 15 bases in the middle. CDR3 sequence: CSAGSREGSPLHF. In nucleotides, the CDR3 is TGCAGTGCTGGCTCCAGGGAGGGGTCACCCCTCCACTTT.

The CDR3 loop reads CASSPKPEMGDTQYF. The CDR3 bases are TGTGCCAGCAGCCCCAAGCCGGAGATGGGCGATACGCAGTATTTT. This chain joins TRBV7-2 and TRBJ2-3; no reliable D call. V lost 5 bases to trimming and J lost 6 bases, with 18 bases between them. The CDR3 extends over 15 amino acids. Germline CDR1 is SGHTA and CDR2 is FQGNSA.

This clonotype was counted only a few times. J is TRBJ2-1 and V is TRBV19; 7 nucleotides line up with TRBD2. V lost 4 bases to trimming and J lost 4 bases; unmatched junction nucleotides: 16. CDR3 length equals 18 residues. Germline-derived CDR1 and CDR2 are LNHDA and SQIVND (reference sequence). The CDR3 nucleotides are TGTGCCAGTAGTAACCCGCAGGAGGAGCGGGAAGTTTACAATGAGCAGTTCTTC. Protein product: CASSNPQEEREVYNEQFF.

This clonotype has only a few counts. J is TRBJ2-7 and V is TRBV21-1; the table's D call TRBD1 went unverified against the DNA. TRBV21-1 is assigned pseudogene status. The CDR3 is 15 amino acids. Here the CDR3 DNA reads TGTGCCAGCAGCAAAGAGAGGGGGCGCGGGTACGAGCAGTACTTC. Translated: CASSKERGRGYEQYF.

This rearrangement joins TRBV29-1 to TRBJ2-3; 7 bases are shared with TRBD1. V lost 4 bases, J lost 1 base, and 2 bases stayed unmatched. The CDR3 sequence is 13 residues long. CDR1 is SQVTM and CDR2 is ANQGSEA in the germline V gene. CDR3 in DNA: TGCAGCGTTGGTAGGGGGCGCACAGATACGCAGTATTTT. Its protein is CSVGRGRTDTQYF.

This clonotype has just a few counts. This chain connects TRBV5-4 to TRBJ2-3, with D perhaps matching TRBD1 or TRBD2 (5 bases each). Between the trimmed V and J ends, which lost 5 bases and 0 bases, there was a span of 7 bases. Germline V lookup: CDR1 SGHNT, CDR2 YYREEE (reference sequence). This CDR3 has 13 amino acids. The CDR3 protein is CASSRDSTDTQYF. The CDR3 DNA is TGTGCCAGCAGTCGGGACAGCACAGATACGCAGTATTTT.

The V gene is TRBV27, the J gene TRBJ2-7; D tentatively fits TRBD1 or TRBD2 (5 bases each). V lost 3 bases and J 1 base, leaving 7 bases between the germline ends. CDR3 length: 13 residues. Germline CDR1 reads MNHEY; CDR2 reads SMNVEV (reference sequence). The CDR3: CASSFEGSYEQYF. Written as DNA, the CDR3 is TGTGCCAGCAGTTTCGAGGGGTCCTACGAGCAGTACTTC.

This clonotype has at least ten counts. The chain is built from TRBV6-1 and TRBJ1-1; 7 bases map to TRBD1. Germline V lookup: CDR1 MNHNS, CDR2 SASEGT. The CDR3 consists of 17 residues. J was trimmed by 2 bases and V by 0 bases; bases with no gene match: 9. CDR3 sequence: CASSEATRGQGNTEAFF. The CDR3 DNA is TGTGCCAGCAGTGAAGCGACGAGGGGGCAGGGAAACACTGAAGCTTTCTTT.

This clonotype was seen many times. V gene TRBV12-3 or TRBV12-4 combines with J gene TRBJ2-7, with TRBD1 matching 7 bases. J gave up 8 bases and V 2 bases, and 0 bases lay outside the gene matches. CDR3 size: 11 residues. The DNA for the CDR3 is TGTGCCAGCAGTTTAAGGGGGCAGCAGTACTTC. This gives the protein CASSLRGQQYF.

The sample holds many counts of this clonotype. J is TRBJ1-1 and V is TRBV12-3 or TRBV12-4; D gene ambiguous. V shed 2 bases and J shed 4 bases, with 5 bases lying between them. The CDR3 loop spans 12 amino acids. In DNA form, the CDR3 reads TGTGCCAGCAGTTTATGGAGCACTGAAGCTTTCTTT. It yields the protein CASSLWSTEAFF.

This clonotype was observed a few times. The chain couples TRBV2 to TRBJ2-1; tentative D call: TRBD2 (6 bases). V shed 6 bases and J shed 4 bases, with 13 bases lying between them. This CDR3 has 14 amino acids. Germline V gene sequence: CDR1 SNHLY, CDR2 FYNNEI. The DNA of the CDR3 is TGTGCCAGCAGCGATCCCAGCGGGTACAATGAGCAGTTCTTC. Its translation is CASSDPSGYNEQFF.

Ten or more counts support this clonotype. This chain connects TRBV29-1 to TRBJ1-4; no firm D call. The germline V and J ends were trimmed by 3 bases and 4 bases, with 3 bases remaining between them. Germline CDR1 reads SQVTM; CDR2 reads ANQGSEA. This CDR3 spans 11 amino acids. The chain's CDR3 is CSVDHNEKLFF. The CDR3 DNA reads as TGCAGCGTTGATCATAATGAAAAACTGTTTTTT.

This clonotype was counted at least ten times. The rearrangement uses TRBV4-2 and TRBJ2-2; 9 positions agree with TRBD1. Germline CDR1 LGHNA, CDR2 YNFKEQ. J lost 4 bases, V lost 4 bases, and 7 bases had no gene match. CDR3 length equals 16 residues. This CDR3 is CASSPKGTGSTGELFF. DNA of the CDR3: TGTGCCAGCAGCCCAAAGGGGACAGGGTCCACCGGGGAGCTGTTTTTT.

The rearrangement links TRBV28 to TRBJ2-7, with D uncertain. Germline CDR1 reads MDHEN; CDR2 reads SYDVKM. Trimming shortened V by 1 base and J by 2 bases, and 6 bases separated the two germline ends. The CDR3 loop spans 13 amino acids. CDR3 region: CASSLSEPYEQYF. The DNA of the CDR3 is TGTGCCAGCAGTTTATCAGAACCCTACGAGCAGTACTTC.

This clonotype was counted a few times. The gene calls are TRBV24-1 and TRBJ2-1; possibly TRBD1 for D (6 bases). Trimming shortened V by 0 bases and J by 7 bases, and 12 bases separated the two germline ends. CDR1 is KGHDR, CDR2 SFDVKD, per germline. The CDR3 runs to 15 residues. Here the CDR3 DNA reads TGTGCCACCAGTGATTTGTACAGGGACGTTAATGAGCAGTTCTTC. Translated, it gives CATSDLYRDVNEQFF.